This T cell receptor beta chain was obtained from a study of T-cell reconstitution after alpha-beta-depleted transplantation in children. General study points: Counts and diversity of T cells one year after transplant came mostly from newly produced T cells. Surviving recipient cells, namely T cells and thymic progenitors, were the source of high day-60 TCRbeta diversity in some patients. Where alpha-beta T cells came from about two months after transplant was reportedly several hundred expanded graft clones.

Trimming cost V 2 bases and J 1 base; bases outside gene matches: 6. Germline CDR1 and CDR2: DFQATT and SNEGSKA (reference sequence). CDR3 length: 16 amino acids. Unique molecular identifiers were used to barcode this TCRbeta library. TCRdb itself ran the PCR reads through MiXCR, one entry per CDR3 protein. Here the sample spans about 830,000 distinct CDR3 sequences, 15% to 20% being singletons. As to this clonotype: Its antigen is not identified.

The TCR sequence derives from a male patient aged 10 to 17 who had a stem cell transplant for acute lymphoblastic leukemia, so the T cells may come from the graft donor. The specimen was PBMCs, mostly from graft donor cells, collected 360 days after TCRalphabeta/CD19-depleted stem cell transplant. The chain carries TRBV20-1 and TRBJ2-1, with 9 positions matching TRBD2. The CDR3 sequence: CSARSRLAGSYNEQFF. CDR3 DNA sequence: TGCAGTGCTAGAAGCAGGCTAGCGGGGTCCTACAATGAGCAGTTCTTC.